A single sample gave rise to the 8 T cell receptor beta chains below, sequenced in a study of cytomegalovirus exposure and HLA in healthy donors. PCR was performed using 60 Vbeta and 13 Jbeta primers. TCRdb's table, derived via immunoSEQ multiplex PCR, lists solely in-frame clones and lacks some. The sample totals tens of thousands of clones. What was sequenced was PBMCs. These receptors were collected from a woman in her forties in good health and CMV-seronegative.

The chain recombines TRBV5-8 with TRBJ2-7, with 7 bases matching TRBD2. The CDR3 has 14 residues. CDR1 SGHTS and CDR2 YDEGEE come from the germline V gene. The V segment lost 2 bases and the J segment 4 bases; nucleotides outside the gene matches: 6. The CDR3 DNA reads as TGTGCCAGCAGCTTATGGGCGGGAGAGTACGAGCAGTACTTC. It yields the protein CASSLWAGEYEQYF. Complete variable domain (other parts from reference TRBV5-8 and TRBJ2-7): EAGVTQSPTHLIKTRGQQATLRCSPISGHTSVYWYQQALGLGLQFLLWYDEGEERNRGNFPPRFSGRQFPNYSSELNVNALELEDSALYLCASSLWAGEYEQYFGPGTRLTVT.

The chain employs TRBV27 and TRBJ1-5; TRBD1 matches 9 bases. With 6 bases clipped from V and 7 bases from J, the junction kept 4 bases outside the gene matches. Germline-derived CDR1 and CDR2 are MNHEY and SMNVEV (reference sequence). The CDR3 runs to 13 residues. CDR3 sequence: CASSRDREQPQHF. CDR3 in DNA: TGTGCCAGCAGCCGGGACAGGGAGCAGCCCCAGCATTTT.

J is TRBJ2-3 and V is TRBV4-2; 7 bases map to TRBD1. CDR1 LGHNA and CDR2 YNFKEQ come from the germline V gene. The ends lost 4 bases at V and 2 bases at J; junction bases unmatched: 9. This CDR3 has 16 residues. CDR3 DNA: TGTGCCAGCAGCCGGACCGGGACAGCCCACACAGATACGCAGTATTTT. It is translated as CASSRTGTAHTDTQYF.

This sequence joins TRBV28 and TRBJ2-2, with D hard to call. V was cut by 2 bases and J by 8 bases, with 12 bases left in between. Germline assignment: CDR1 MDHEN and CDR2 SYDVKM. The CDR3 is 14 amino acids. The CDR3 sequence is CASSLIEFSGELFF. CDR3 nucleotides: TGTGCCAGCAGTTTAATCGAGTTTTCAGGGGAGCTGTTTTTT.

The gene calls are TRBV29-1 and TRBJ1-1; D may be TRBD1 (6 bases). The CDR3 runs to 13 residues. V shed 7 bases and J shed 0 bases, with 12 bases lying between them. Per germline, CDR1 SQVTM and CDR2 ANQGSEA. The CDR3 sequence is CSGWDTLNTEAFF. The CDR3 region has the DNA TGCAGCGGTTGGGACACCTTGAACACTGAAGCTTTCTTT.

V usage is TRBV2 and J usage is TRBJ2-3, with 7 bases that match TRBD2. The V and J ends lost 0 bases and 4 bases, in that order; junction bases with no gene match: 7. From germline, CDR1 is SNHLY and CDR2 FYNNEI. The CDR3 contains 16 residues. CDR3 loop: CASSEAYETSSDTQYF. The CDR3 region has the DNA TGTGCCAGCAGTGAAGCGTATGAGACTAGCTCAGATACGCAGTATTTT.

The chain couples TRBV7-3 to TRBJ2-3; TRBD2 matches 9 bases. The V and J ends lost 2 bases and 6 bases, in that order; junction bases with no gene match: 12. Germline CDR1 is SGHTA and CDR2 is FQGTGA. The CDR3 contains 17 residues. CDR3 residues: CASSLVFGSGRGDTQYF. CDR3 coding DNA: TGTGCCAGCAGCTTAGTATTCGGTAGCGGGAGAGGTGATACGCAGTATTTT.

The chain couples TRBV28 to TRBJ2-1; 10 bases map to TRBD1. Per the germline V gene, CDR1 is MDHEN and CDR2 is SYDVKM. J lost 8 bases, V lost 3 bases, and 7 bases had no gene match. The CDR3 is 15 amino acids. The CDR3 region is CASSLGGQGVDEQFF. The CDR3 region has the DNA TGTGCCAGCAGTTTGGGAGGACAGGGGGTAGATGAGCAGTTCTTC.